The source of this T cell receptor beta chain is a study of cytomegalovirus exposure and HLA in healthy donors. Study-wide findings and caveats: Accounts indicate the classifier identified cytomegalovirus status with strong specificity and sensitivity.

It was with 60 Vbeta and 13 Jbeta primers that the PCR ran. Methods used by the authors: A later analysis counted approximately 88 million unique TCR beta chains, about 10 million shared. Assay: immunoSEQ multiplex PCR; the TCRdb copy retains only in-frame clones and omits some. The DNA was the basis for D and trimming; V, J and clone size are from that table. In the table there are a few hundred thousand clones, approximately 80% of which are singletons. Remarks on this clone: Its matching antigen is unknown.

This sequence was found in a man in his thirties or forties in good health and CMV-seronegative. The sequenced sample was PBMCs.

Here the CDR3 reads CAVQGPGYEQYF. Written as DNA, the CDR3 is TGTGCCGTGCAGGGGCCGGGCTACGAGCAGTACTTC. The chain combines TRBV10-3 with TRBJ2-7, with TRBD1 as a possible D gene (6 bases). The CDR3 is 12 amino acids. Trimming removed 11 bases from V and 3 bases from J, with 14 bases in between. CDR1 is ENHRY and CDR2 is SYGVKD in the germline V gene.